This section outlines one TCR beta chain sequence together with its context. The data originate from a study of cytomegalovirus exposure and HLA in healthy donors. Primers for the PCR totalled 60 Vbeta and 13 Jbeta. The assay was immunoSEQ multiplex PCR, and TCRdb's table has in-frame clones only and misses some. The table lists about 100,000 clones, about 77% of them singletons. The receptor's source is a young woman in good health and CMV-seropositive. Sequenced: PBMCs.

The DNA for the CDR3 is TGCAGCGTTGGTGTGGAGGCTCGGGAGCAGTACTTC. Amino acids: CSVGVEAREQYF. The chain carries TRBV29-1 and TRBJ2-7; D perhaps matches TRBD2 (5 bases). The V end lost 4 bases, the J end lost 7 bases, and 14 bases lay between the germline ends. Germline V CDR1 and CDR2: SQVTM, ANQGSEA. This CDR3 comprises 12 residues.